These 24 T cell receptor beta chains were all obtained from the same sample, sequenced in a study of CD8 T cell repertoires and HIV-1 epitope variants. Produced via immunoSEQ multiplex PCR; TCRdb's table is partial and in-frame only. There are approximately 6,000 clones in the sample; 60% to 80% occur only once, and about 45% lies in the top ten. No antigen has been identified for these receptors. The sequenced sample consisted of cultured CD8+ T cells derived from PBMCs. These receptors all come from a male donor with HIV.

This clone appeared a few times. The rearrangement uses TRBV2 and TRBJ1-1; TRBD1 might be the D (5 bases). Trimming took 4 bases from V and 6 from J, leaving 15 bases between them. The CDR3 is made up of 14 amino acids. Germline V gene lookup returns CDR1 SNHLY and CDR2 FYNNEI. CDR3 loop: CASSGGEELSEAFF. The CDR3, as DNA: TGTGCCAGCAGTGGAGGGGAAGAACTCTCTGAAGCTTTCTTT. The whole variable domain, filled in from reference TRBV2 and TRBJ1-1, reads EPEVTQTPSHQVTQMGQEVILRCVPISNHLYFYWYRQILGQKVEFLVSFYNNEISEKSEIFDDQFSVERPDGSNFTLKIRSTKLEDSAMYFCASSGGEELSEAFFGQGTRLTVV.

This rearrangement joins TRBV4-2 to TRBJ2-1; 10 positions agree with TRBD2. The CDR3 totals 18 residues. The V segment lost 0 bases and the J segment 6 bases; nucleotides outside the gene matches: 11. Germline V gene data show CDR1 as LGHNA and CDR2 as YNFKEQ. The CDR3 bases are TGTGCCAGCAGCCAAGAGGGGCCAGACACTAGCGGGGCCAATGAGCAGTTCTTC. This codes for CASSQEGPDTSGANEQFF.

The rearrangement links TRBV11-1 to TRBJ2-1, with 10 bases matching TRBD1. CDR3 length equals 16 residues. V was clipped by 6 bases and J by 7 bases; unmatched bases: 12. The germline V gene has CDR1 SGHAT and CDR2 FQDESV (reference sequence). The CDR3 protein is CASSSYPGTGDNEQFF. As DNA, the CDR3 is TGTGCCAGCAGTTCCTATCCCGGGACAGGGGATAATGAGCAGTTCTTC.

The genes are TRBV9 and TRBJ2-7, with a possible D match to TRBD1 (6 bases). The CDR3 runs to 14 residues. Trimming took off 0 bases at V and 3 bases at J, with 10 bases between the two ends. CDR1 SGDLS and CDR2 YYNGEE come from the germline V gene. CDR3 residues: CASSVGTGLYEQYF. The DNA of the CDR3 is TGTGCCAGCAGCGTAGGAACAGGGCTCTACGAGCAGTACTTC.

The V gene is TRBV11-1, the J gene TRBJ1-2; D not resolved. Trimming cost V 0 bases and J 4 bases, with 6 bases left between them. The CDR3 is 13 amino acids. Germline CDR1 reads SGHAT; CDR2 reads FQDESV (reference sequence). The CDR3 spells CASSLAAGYGYTF. The CDR3 bases are TGTGCCAGCAGCTTAGCAGCAGGCTATGGCTACACCTTC.

This chain links TRBV9 with TRBJ2-6, with D unresolved. V was clipped by 7 bases and J by 0 bases, with 5 bases between them. This CDR3 region has 13 residues. Germline values: CDR1 SGDLS, CDR2 YYNGEE. This chain's CDR3 is CASGFSGANVLTF. The CDR3, as DNA: TGTGCCAGCGGATTCTCTGGGGCCAACGTCCTGACTTTC. The whole variable domain, remainder taken from reference TRBV9 and TRBJ2-6, is DSGVTQTPKHLITATGQRVTLRCSPRSGDLSVYWYQQSLDQGLQFLIQYYNGEERAKGNILERFSAQQFPDLHSELNLSSLELGDSALYFCASGFSGANVLTFGAGSRLTVL.

The genes are TRBV28 and TRBJ2-7; D remains ambiguous. V lost 5 bases to trimming and J lost 0 bases, with 11 bases between them. Germline V gene lookup returns CDR1 MDHEN and CDR2 SYDVKM. This CDR3 contains 14 residues. Here the CDR3 reads CASSLLLISYEQYF. The DNA of the CDR3 is TGTGCCAGCAGTCTTCTCTTGATCTCCTACGAGCAGTACTTC.

This chain links TRBV27 with TRBJ2-5; weak D call: TRBD1 (5 bases). CDR1 and CDR2 (germline): MNHEY, SMNVEV (reference sequence). V lost 2 bases and J lost 4, with 5 bases in between. There are 12 residues in the CDR3. The chain's CDR3 is CASSLQGETQYF. CDR3 DNA sequence: TGTGCCAGCAGTTTACAGGGAGAGACCCAGTACTTC.

The chain has TRBV6-5 and TRBJ2-2; TRBD1 matches at 10 bases. This CDR3 comprises 15 residues. After removal of 4 bases from V and 7 bases from J, the junction contained 6 bases not matched to a gene. Germline V gene data show CDR1 as MNHEY and CDR2 as SVGAGI. CDR3: CASSLTGGRSGELFF. DNA for the CDR3: TGTGCCAGCAGTTTGACAGGGGGCAGGAGCGGGGAGCTGTTTTTT.

This clone appeared once. J is TRBJ2-3 and V is TRBV16; D possibly corresponds to TRBD2 (6 bases). Trimming left V 4 bases short and J 6 bases short, with 17 bases between. There are 15 residues in the CDR3. Germline assignment: CDR1 KGHSY and CDR2 FQNENV. This CDR3 reads CASSLGGAKSDTQYF. The CDR3 region has the DNA TGTGCCAGCAGCCTCGGAGGGGCTAAATCGGATACGCAGTATTTT.

The chain couples TRBV5-3 to TRBJ1-5; the match to TRBD1 covers 12 bases. TRBV5-3 is treated as an ORF (open reading frame) with a function not yet certain. There are 14 residues in the CDR3. V lost 4 bases and J lost 6; bases outside the gene matches: 2. Here the CDR3 DNA reads TGTGCCAGAAGCGGGGACAGGGGGCCTCAGCCCCAGCATTTT. Its protein product is CARSGDRGPQPQHF.

The V and J genes are TRBV27 and TRBJ1-2; no definite D call. The V end was cut by 5 bases, the J end by 0 bases, with 10 bases between. Germline V gene sequence: CDR1 MNHEY, CDR2 SMNVEV (reference sequence). This CDR3 is built from 14 residues. This CDR3 is CASSPDGANYGYTF. For the CDR3, the DNA is TGTGCCAGCAGTCCCGACGGAGCTAACTATGGCTACACCTTC.

This clone is medium-sized within its sample. V usage is TRBV27 and J usage is TRBJ1-1; the D is unclear. The CDR3 is 14 residues long. Trimming took off 6 bases at V and 3 bases at J, with 14 bases between the two ends. Germline CDR1 reads MNHEY; CDR2 reads SMNVEV (reference sequence). The CDR3: CASSPSDTYTEAFF. The CDR3, as DNA: TGTGCCAGCAGCCCCTCCGACACTTACACTGAAGCTTTCTTT.

V and J are TRBV7-6 and TRBJ1-1; D unclear. Germline V gene lookup returns CDR1 SGHVS and CDR2 FNYEAQ. The CDR3 runs 14 residues. V was cut by 5 bases and J by 3 bases, with 13 bases left in between. CDR3 amino acids: CASSPPLWYTEAFF. CDR3 bases: TGTGCCAGCAGCCCACCCTTATGGTACACTGAAGCTTTCTTT.

The genes are TRBV9 and TRBJ2-2; D might be TRBD1 (5 bases). This CDR3 has 18 residues. V shed 4 bases and J shed 0 bases, with 19 bases lying between them. Germline V gene sequence: CDR1 SGDLS, CDR2 YYNGEE. CDR3 bases: TGTGCCAGCAGCCCTTACCGACAGCTTACCACGAACACCGGGGAGCTGTTTTTT. This translates into CASSPYRQLTTNTGELFF.

The genes are TRBV5-8 and TRBJ2-7; 10 nucleotides match TRBD1. Germline V gene lookup returns CDR1 SGHTS and CDR2 YDEGEE. The CDR3 sequence is 13 residues long. J gave up 3 bases and V 4 bases, and 1 base lay outside the gene matches. The CDR3 nucleotides are TGTGCCAGCAGCCGGGACAGGGGCTACGAGCAGTACTTC. Residues: CASSRDRGYEQYF. Full variable domain (outside the CDR3, taken from reference TRBV5-8 and TRBJ2-7): EAGVTQSPTHLIKTRGQQATLRCSPISGHTSVYWYQQALGLGLQFLLWYDEGEERNRGNFPPRFSGRQFPNYSSELNVNALELEDSALYLCASSRDRGYEQYFGPGTRLTVT.

The chain is built from TRBV5-4 and TRBJ2-1, with 8 bases lining up with TRBD1. Germline-derived CDR1 and CDR2 are SGHNT and YYREEE (reference sequence). The V and J ends lost 5 bases and 7 bases, in that order; junction bases with no gene match: 11. The CDR3 length is 15 residues. The CDR3 nucleotides are TGTGCCAGCAGACCAGGACAGGGAACATTTAATGAGCAGTTCTTC. Its translation is CASRPGQGTFNEQFF.

This clone came up a few times. This chain links TRBV28 with TRBJ2-7; TRBD1 aligns across 12 bases. The CDR3 sequence is 14 residues long. Germline CDR1 MDHEN, CDR2 SYDVKM. V lost 6 bases, J lost 4 bases, and 4 bases stayed unmatched. The CDR3 DNA reads as TGTGCCAGCAGCTGGGGACAGGGGGCTTACGAGCAGTACTTC. Translating gives CASSWGQGAYEQYF.

The V and J genes are TRBV11-2 and TRBJ1-5; no firm D call. From germline, CDR1 is SGHAT and CDR2 FQNNGV. This CDR3 contains 14 residues. V lost 5 bases, J lost 9 bases, and 17 bases lay in between. CDR3 loop: CASSPDPLVRPQHF. In nucleotides, the CDR3 is TGTGCCAGCAGCCCCGACCCACTGGTCCGGCCCCAGCATTTT.

The J gene is TRBJ2-7, the V gene TRBV14; D unresolved. Germline loops: CDR1 SGHDN, CDR2 FVKESK. The CDR3 loop spans 18 amino acids. The ends were cut back, 0 bases at V and 7 bases at J, with 25 bases in the middle. The CDR3 protein is CASSQDMRNPEINPEQYF. As DNA, the CDR3 is TGTGCCAGCAGCCAAGATATGCGAAACCCGGAGATAAACCCGGAGCAGTACTTC.

This clone was detected a few times. The genes are TRBV27 and TRBJ1-1; D is unresolved. There are 12 residues in the CDR3. The V gene's germline CDR1 is MNHEY and CDR2 SMNVEV (reference sequence). Between the trimmed V and J ends, which lost 6 bases and 1 base, there was a span of 6 bases. DNA for the CDR3: TGTGCCAGCAGGGAACAGAACACTGAAGCTTTCTTT. It translates to CASREQNTEAFF.

CDR3 DNA sequence: TGCGCCAGCAGCCAAGATCATACGGGGTATGCCTACGAGCAGTACTTC. Amino acids: CASSQDHTGYAYEQYF. This chain connects TRBV4-3 to TRBJ2-7, with TRBD2 as a possible D gene (5 bases). Trimming removed 0 bases from V and 2 bases from J, with 14 bases in between. Germline lookup yields CDR1 LGHNA and CDR2 YSLEER. The CDR3 loop spans 16 amino acids.

In its sample, this clone ranks as medium-sized. The rearrangement links TRBV27 to TRBJ1-1, with D maybe TRBD1 (5 bases). Deletions cut 2 bases from V and 5 bases from J, with 9 bases between. The germline gives CDR1 MNHEY, CDR2 SMNVEV (reference sequence). The CDR3 has 13 amino acids. The CDR3 loop reads CASSLGGGTEAFF. CDR3 in DNA: TGTGCCAGCAGTTTAGGGGGAGGGACTGAAGCTTTCTTT.

V usage is TRBV30 and J usage is TRBJ1-2; the D is unclear. The CDR3 runs to 12 residues. The germline gives CDR1 GTSNPN, CDR2 SVGIG (reference sequence). Trimming took 2 bases from V and 10 from J, leaving 14 bases between them. The CDR3 DNA reads TGTGCCTGGAGTCCTACTACCCGGGACTACACCTTC. Translating gives CAWSPTTRDYTF.